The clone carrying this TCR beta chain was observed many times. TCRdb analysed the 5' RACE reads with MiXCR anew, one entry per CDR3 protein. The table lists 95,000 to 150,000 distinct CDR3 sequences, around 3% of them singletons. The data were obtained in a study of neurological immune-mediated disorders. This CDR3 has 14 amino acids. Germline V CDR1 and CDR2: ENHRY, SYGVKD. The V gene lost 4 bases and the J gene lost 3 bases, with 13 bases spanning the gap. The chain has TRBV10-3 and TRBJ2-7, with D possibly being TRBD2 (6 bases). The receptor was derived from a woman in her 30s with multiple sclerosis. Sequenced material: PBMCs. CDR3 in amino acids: CAISAGRTIYEQYF. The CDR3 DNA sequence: TGTGCCATCAGTGCTGGACGGACTATCTACGAGCAGTACTTC.